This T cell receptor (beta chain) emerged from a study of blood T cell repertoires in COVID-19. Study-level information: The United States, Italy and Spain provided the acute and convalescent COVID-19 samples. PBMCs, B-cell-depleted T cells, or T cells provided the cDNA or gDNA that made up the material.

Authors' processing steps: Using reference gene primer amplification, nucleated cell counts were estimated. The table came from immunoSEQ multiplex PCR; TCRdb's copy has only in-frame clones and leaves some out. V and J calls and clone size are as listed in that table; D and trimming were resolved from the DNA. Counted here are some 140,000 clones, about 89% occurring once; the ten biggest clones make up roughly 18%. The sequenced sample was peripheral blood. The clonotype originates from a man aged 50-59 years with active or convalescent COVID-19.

CDR3 amino acids: CASSPPGQGPSGEQYF. The CDR3 DNA reads TGTGCCAGCAGCCCCCCGGGACAGGGGCCCTCCGGCGAGCAGTACTTC. This chain connects TRBV7-9 to TRBJ2-7; 10 bases map to TRBD1. After removal of 5 bases from V and 6 bases from J, the junction contained 13 bases not matched to a gene. The CDR3 consists of 16 residues. Germline V gene sequence: CDR1 SEHNR, CDR2 FQNEAQ (reference sequence).